This TCR beta chain appears in the sequencing data of a study of beta chain features in type 1 diabetes. This clone was observed a few times. Other DNA sequences within the sample encode an identical CDR3. Isolation of CD4+ naive, central memory, regulatory and stem cell-like memory cells was achieved by sorting via CD45RO/CCR7/CD25/CD127/CD95/CD27. Expressed TCRB transcripts were sequenced because the isolated RNA had all been reverse transcribed beforehand. Some 3.6 million reads on average were seen across naive, central memory and regulatory T cell samples. Using immunoSEQ multiplex PCR, the repertoire was profiled, and TCRdb retains in-frame clones only, with some absent. The repertoire consists of around 500,000 clones, with approximately 10% occurring once and the leading ten covering less than 0.06%. This CDR3 comprises 12 residues. With 0 bases removed from V and 4 bases from J, the gap between germline ends came to 3 bases. Per the germline V gene, CDR1 is SEHNR and CDR2 is FQNEAQ (reference sequence).

This sequence originates from a woman aged 18-29 years in good health. The source material was naive CD4+ T cells from blood. V is TRBV7-9 and J is TRBJ2-5; D unresolved. The CDR3 nucleotides read TGTGCCAGCAGCTTAGCTGGAGAGACCCAGTACTTC. Its protein product is CASSLAGETQYF.